The 20 T cell receptor beta chains given below trace back to one sample, sequenced in a study of memory CD4+ T cells and cytomegalovirus serostatus. The sort gate was single viable CD3+CD4+CD8-CD45RO+ cells for memory CD4+ T cells. Clones were sequenced by immunoSEQ multiplex PCR, and TCRdb holds only the in-frame ones, with some missing. The sample carries about 80,000 clones, 80% recorded once. Sequenced material: memory CD4+ T cells from blood. These receptors all come from an adult in good health and CMV-seronegative.

This sequence joins TRBV9 and TRBJ2-1, with D unresolved. This CDR3 is built from 15 residues. The V end lost 0 bases, the J end lost 8 bases, and 15 bases lay between the germline ends. Germline V CDR1 and CDR2: SGDLS, YYNGEE. In DNA, the CDR3 is TGTGCCAGCAGCGTAGCGGTAGCAGGTTTCTATGAGCAGTTCTTC. This gives the protein CASSVAVAGFYEQFF.

The chain recombines TRBV19 with TRBJ2-3; 13 positions agree with TRBD2. The CDR3 is 17 amino acids. Per the germline V gene, CDR1 is LNHDA and CDR2 is SQIVND (reference sequence). The J segment lost 4 bases and the V segment lost 0 bases, leaving 4 bases of the junction unmatched. CDR3 residues: CASSIDSGLAGADTQYF. CDR3 DNA: TGTGCCAGTAGTATAGATAGTGGACTAGCGGGGGCAGATACGCAGTATTTT.

The chain is built from TRBV10-3 and TRBJ1-2; TRBD1 might be the D (5 bases). V was cut by 0 bases and J by 1 base, with 15 bases left in between. The length of the CDR3 is 17 residues. The germline V gene has CDR1 ENHRY and CDR2 SYGVKD. For the CDR3, the DNA is TGTGCCATCAGTGAGTCTACCGGGACGGCGATTAACTATGGCTACACCTTC. Amino acids: CAISESTGTAINYGYTF.

This rearrangement joins TRBV6-5 to TRBJ2-7; weak D call: TRBD2 (6 bases). V lost 7 bases and J 6 bases, leaving 13 bases between the germline ends. This CDR3 spans 12 amino acids. Germline values: CDR1 MNHEY, CDR2 SVGAGI. This CDR3 reads CASTDRGSEQYF. The DNA of the CDR3 is TGTGCCAGCACCGATCGGGGGTCCGAGCAGTACTTC.

This clone appeared once. The CDR3 does not close with the conserved phenylalanine or tryptophan, likely indicating a read error. The chain is built from TRBV10-3 and TRBJ1-2; D might be TRBD1 (6 bases). There are 14 residues in the CDR3. V shed 0 bases and J shed 2 bases, with 7 bases lying between them. Per the germline V gene, CDR1 is ENHRY and CDR2 is SYGVKD. CDR3 in DNA: TGTGCCATCAGTGAGTCCGGACAGAACTATGGCTACACCCTC. It specifies CAISESGQNYGYTL.

This chain uses TRBV10-3 with TRBJ1-3; D not certain. The CDR3 runs to 15 residues. The V end was cut by 6 bases, the J end by 4 bases, with 16 bases between. CDR1 is ENHRY, CDR2 SYGVKD, per germline. CDR3 nucleotides: TGTGCCATCAGCGGCGGAGGGCTTCGGGGAAACACCATATATTTT. The encoded protein is CAISGGGLRGNTIYF.

The chain employs TRBV9 and TRBJ2-1, with 10 bases matching TRBD1. With 0 bases clipped from V and 7 bases from J, the junction kept 4 bases outside the gene matches. CDR1 is SGDLS and CDR2 is YYNGEE in the germline V gene. The CDR3 length is 15 residues. The CDR3 reads CASSVGQGAINEQFF. As DNA, the CDR3 is TGTGCCAGCAGCGTAGGACAGGGGGCGATTAATGAGCAGTTCTTC.

The table lists this clone with a few counts. The J gene is TRBJ2-7, the V gene TRBV7-9, with TRBD1 matching 7 bases. Germline lookup yields CDR1 SEHNR and CDR2 FQNEAQ (reference sequence). The CDR3 spans 15 residues. V was pared by 2 bases and J by 2 bases, with 6 bases of the junction left unmatched. This CDR3 is CASSLSGQLPYEQYF. DNA for the CDR3: TGTGCCAGCAGCTTATCGGGACAGCTACCCTACGAGCAGTACTTC. Based on the CDR3 plus reference TRBV7-9 and TRBJ2-7, the full variable domain is DTGVSQNPRHKITKRGQNVTFRCDPISEHNRLYWYRQTLGQGPEFLTYFQNEAQLEKSRLLSDRFSAERPKGSFSTLEIQRTEQGDSAMYLCASSLSGQLPYEQYFGPGTRLTVT.

CDR3 in amino acids: CASRLEETYTYGYTF. The DNA for the CDR3 is TGCGCCAGCAGACTAGAGGAGACATATACCTATGGCTACACCTTC. V usage is TRBV4-1 and J usage is TRBJ1-2; D remains ambiguous. Trimming took 6 bases from V and 4 from J, leaving 18 bases between them. The CDR3 contains 15 residues. Germline V gene data show CDR1 as MGHRA and CDR2 as YSYEKL.

The V call is TRBV9, the J call TRBJ2-3; D could derive from TRBD1 or TRBD2 (5 bases each). The V gene's germline CDR1 is SGDLS and CDR2 YYNGEE. The CDR3 is 16 amino acids. V lost 2 bases and J 0 bases, leaving 13 bases between the germline ends. The CDR3 DNA sequence: TGTGCCAGCAGCGTCTCACCGGGACGGAGCACAGATACGCAGTATTTT. Its translation: CASSVSPGRSTDTQYF. The variable domain in full, completed from reference TRBV9 and TRBJ2-3, reads DSGVTQTPKHLITATGQRVTLRCSPRSGDLSVYWYQQSLDQGLQFLIQYYNGEERAKGNILERFSAQQFPDLHSELNLSSLELGDSALYFCASSVSPGRSTDTQYFGPGTRLTVL.

The chain carries TRBV14 and TRBJ2-1; 13 bases align to TRBD2. Germline values: CDR1 SGHDN, CDR2 FVKESK. CDR3 length: 19 residues. V trimming: 1 base; J trimming: 7 bases; junction bases outside the gene matches: 13. Here the CDR3 reads CASSQAPDTSGGATNEQFF. CDR3 nucleotide sequence: TGTGCCAGCAGCCAAGCGCCCGACACTAGCGGGGGGGCGACGAATGAGCAGTTCTTC. Full variable domain (remainder filled in from reference TRBV14 and TRBJ2-1): EAGVTQFPSHSVIEKGQTVTLRCDPISGHDNLYWYRRVMGKEIKFLLHFVKESKQDESGMPNNRFLAERTGGTYSTLKVQPAELEDSGVYFCASSQAPDTSGGATNEQFFGPGTRLTVL.

CDR3 bases: TGTGCCAGCGGGACAGTTGGCTATGGCTACACCTTC. It codes for CASGTVGYGYTF. The chain combines TRBV7-2 with TRBJ1-2; 7 bases fit TRBD1. The CDR3 covers 12 residues. Germline V lookup: CDR1 SGHTA, CDR2 FQGNSA. V lost 8 bases, J lost 4 bases, and 4 bases stayed unmatched.

The genes are TRBV5-5 and TRBJ1-1, with D maybe TRBD1 (5 bases). Trimming pared 4 bases from V and 1 base from J, leaving 11 bases between. The germline V gene encodes CDR1 SGHKS and CDR2 YYEKEE (reference sequence). The CDR3 loop spans 14 amino acids. The CDR3 sequence: CASSISTANTEAFF. CDR3 coding DNA: TGTGCCAGCAGCATATCGACAGCGAACACTGAAGCTTTCTTT.

The chain has TRBV7-9 and TRBJ1-1; 8 bases align to TRBD1. Trimming cost V 5 bases and J 5 bases; bases outside gene matches: 4. Germline V lookup: CDR1 SEHNR, CDR2 FQNEAQ (reference sequence). The CDR3 runs to 13 residues. The CDR3 sequence: CASSPQGATEAFF. The CDR3 nucleotides read TGTGCCAGCAGCCCCCAGGGGGCAACTGAAGCTTTCTTT.

The chain has TRBV10-3 and TRBJ2-1; TRBD1 aligns across 8 bases. This CDR3 has 17 amino acids. CDR1 and CDR2 from the germline V gene are ENHRY and SYGVKD. Unmatched junction bases numbered 18, after V lost 6 bases and J lost 8 bases. The CDR3 sequence: CAISEGDRGGIWDEQFF. CDR3 bases: TGTGCCATCAGCGAAGGAGACAGGGGCGGGATATGGGATGAGCAGTTCTTC.

This chain uses TRBV7-3 with TRBJ1-3; D gene ambiguous. V gave up 5 bases and J gave up 5 bases, with 10 bases separating them. The germline V gene encodes CDR1 SGHTA and CDR2 FQGTGA. This CDR3 has 13 residues. CDR3 DNA: TGTGCCAGCAGCCCGGATGCGAGAAACACCATATATTTT. Its translation is CASSPDARNTIYF.

The chain uses TRBV30 and TRBJ1-2; D is uncertain. V was trimmed by 0 bases and J by 3 bases, leaving 11 bases between them. CDR1 is GTSNPN, CDR2 SVGIG, per germline (reference sequence). CDR3 size: 14 residues. CDR3 sequence (DNA): TGTGCCTGGAGTGTACGGGGAGGATACTATGGCTACACCTTC. This codes for CAWSVRGGYYGYTF.

This rearrangement joins TRBV5-1 to TRBJ2-6; D unresolved. CDR1 is SGHRS and CDR2 is YFSETQ in the germline V gene. V was clipped by 6 bases and J by 2 bases, with 12 bases between them. The CDR3 loop spans 15 amino acids. CDR3 sequence: CASTLPLTGANVLTF. The DNA for the CDR3 is TGCGCCAGCACCTTACCGCTTACTGGGGCCAACGTCCTGACTTTC.

This chain links TRBV30 with TRBJ1-2; D uncertain. Trimming removed 5 bases at V and 5 bases at J, with 18 bases between. Germline V gene lookup returns CDR1 GTSNPN and CDR2 SVGIG (reference sequence). The CDR3 runs 14 residues. The CDR3 sequence is CAWAGGSLIYGYTF. For the CDR3, the DNA is TGTGCCTGGGCGGGCGGGAGTCTTATATATGGCTACACCTTC.

This clone was counted only a few times. J is TRBJ1-3 and V is TRBV5-1; D is unresolved. V lost 4 bases and J lost 0, with 14 bases in between. CDR3 length: 16 residues. CDR1 SGHRS and CDR2 YFSETQ come from the germline V gene. The CDR3 reads CASSLTDGRSGNTIYF. CDR3 sequence (DNA): TGCGCCAGCAGCCTAACCGACGGACGCTCTGGAAACACCATATATTTT.